Listed here are 26 T cell receptor beta chains from one sample, sequenced in a study of spatial heterogeneity in lung cancer. The time point was: sample taken at primary tumor resection. TCRdb used MiXCR to reprocess the 5' RACE reads, holding one entry per CDR3 protein. This repertoire shows approximately 94,000 distinct CDR3 sequences, 4.4% found once; its top ten account for 20% to 25%. No antigen has been assigned to these receptors. Broader study findings: Counts of expanded intratumoral alpha and beta TCRs tracked tumor mutation counts.

The sample was lung tumor tissue, taken at surgery. Every receptor here comes from a male donor with early-stage non-small cell lung cancer.

Many counts were recorded for this clonotype. The chain recombines TRBV18 with TRBJ2-3; D uncertain. The V and J ends lost 2 bases and 3 bases respectively, with 9 bases between them. The CDR3 covers 14 residues. Germline loops: CDR1 KGHSH, CDR2 LQKENI. CDR3 protein: CASSPSEMTDTQYF. Written as DNA, the CDR3 is TGTGCCAGCTCACCATCGGAAATGACAGATACGCAGTATTTT. Combining the CDR3 with reference TRBV18 and TRBJ2-3 gives the whole variable domain NAGVMQNPRHLVRRRGQEARLRCSPMKGHSHVYWYRQLPEEGLKFMVYLQKENIIDESGMPKERFSAEFPKEGPSILRIQQVVRGDSAAYFCASSPSEMTDTQYFGPGTRLTVL.

This clonotype was picked up many times. This rearrangement joins TRBV12-3 or TRBV12-4 to TRBJ2-7; TRBD1 might be the D (5 bases). The CDR3 runs to 13 residues. V gave up 6 bases and J gave up 6 bases, with 15 bases separating them. The CDR3 loop is CASSTTPRGEQYF. In nucleotides, the CDR3 is TGTGCCAGCAGCACCACCCCTAGGGGCGAGCAGTACTTC.

This chain joins TRBV2 and TRBJ2-6; 7 bases line up with TRBD1. V was clipped by 6 bases and J by 4 bases; unmatched bases: 6. CDR1 is SNHLY and CDR2 is FYNNEI in the germline V gene. The CDR3 is 15 amino acids. This CDR3 reads CASSKEGAGANVLTF. CDR3 bases: TGTGCCAGCAGCAAAGAGGGGGCCGGGGCCAACGTCCTGACTTTC.

This clonotype was seen many times. J is TRBJ2-4 and V is TRBV11-2; D is possibly TRBD2 (7 bases). V lost 1 base to trimming and J lost 0 bases, with 13 bases between them. The CDR3 runs 17 residues. Germline CDR1 reads SGHAT; CDR2 reads FQNNGV. The CDR3 loop reads CASSLGGGLLAKNIQYF. In DNA form, the CDR3 reads TGTGCCAGCAGCTTAGGGGGGGGCCTACTAGCCAAAAACATTCAGTACTTC.

This clonotype was seen repeatedly, ten times or more. V and J are TRBV6-2 or TRBV6-3 and TRBJ1-1; D remains ambiguous. This CDR3 is 14 amino acids long. Germline lookup yields CDR1 MNHEY and CDR2 SVGEGT. Trimming stripped 2 bases from V and 0 bases from J, with 7 bases between. The CDR3 here is CASSYPTVNTEAFF. In DNA form, the CDR3 reads TGTGCCAGCAGTTACCCGACGGTGAACACTGAAGCTTTCTTT.

There are a few counts of this clonotype. The rearrangement joins TRBV5-1 to TRBJ2-3, with 9 bases fitting TRBD2. This CDR3 has 16 residues. V lost 0 bases to trimming and J lost 4 bases; unmatched junction nucleotides: 6. Germline V gene sequence: CDR1 SGHRS, CDR2 YFSETQ. This CDR3 is CASSLAVAGVADTQYF. CDR3 DNA sequence: TGCGCCAGCAGCTTGGCCGTAGCGGGAGTGGCAGATACGCAGTATTTT.

Many counts were recorded for this clonotype. This chain connects TRBV14 to TRBJ2-1; 7 nucleotides agree with TRBD2. V was pared by 1 base and J by 9 bases, with 18 bases of the junction left unmatched. In germline, CDR1 is SGHDN, CDR2 FVKESK. This CDR3 spans 18 amino acids. The CDR3, as DNA: TGTGCCAGCAGCCAAGTGTACGCACGTGCGGGAGCCCCTCGTGAGCAGTTCTTC. It is translated as CASSQVYARAGAPREQFF.

This clonotype has at least ten counts. This CDR3 reads CASSDPGTGARKQYF. The CDR3 DNA reads TGTGCCAGCAGTGATCCCGGGACAGGGGCCCGGAAGCAGTACTTC. The genes are TRBV6-1 and TRBJ2-7; TRBD1 matches 10 bases. The J segment lost 8 bases and the V segment lost 3 bases, leaving 10 bases of the junction unmatched. Germline V lookup: CDR1 MNHNS, CDR2 SASEGT. The CDR3 runs to 15 residues.

At least ten counts were recorded for this clonotype. The chain combines TRBV5-1 with TRBJ2-7, with a possible D match to TRBD2 (5 bases). The V gene lost 0 bases and the J gene lost 3 bases, with 7 bases spanning the gap. The CDR3 covers 13 residues. CDR1 SGHRS and CDR2 YFSETQ come from the germline V gene. The CDR3 bases are TGCGCCAGCAGCTTGGAAGGGAGCTACGAGCAGTACTTC. Amino acids: CASSLEGSYEQYF.

This clonotype was observed at least ten times. The V call is TRBV6-1, the J call TRBJ2-3, with 8 bases fitting TRBD1. This CDR3 is built from 14 residues. Germline trimming cut 5 bases from V and 1 base from J; bases unmatched to any gene: 2. From germline, CDR1 is MNHNS and CDR2 SASEGT. The CDR3 here is CASSQGAGTDTQYF. The CDR3 region has the DNA TGTGCCAGCAGTCAGGGGGCGGGCACAGATACGCAGTATTTT.

This clonotype was seen ten or more times. This chain connects TRBV4-1 to TRBJ1-5; the D is unclear. V gave up 0 bases and J gave up 5 bases, with 11 bases separating them. Germline CDR1 is MGHRA and CDR2 is YSYEKL. CDR3 length: 15 residues. The CDR3 loop reads CASSQDGRSDQPQHF. DNA for the CDR3: TGCGCCAGCAGCCAAGATGGCAGGAGCGATCAGCCCCAGCATTTT.

By sample share, this clonotype is medium-sized. This chain uses TRBV3-1 with TRBJ2-3; a possible D gene is TRBD2 (5 bases). V was clipped by 0 bases and J by 1 base, with 8 bases between them. The CDR3 is made up of 15 amino acids. Germline assignment: CDR1 LGHDT and CDR2 YNNKEL (reference sequence). This CDR3 is CASSQDPGGTDTQYF. CDR3 nucleotides: TGTGCCAGCAGCCAAGATCCCGGGGGCACAGATACGCAGTATTTT.

Points on this clonotype: The junction departs from germline at one end; a sequencing error may be responsible. The chain couples TRBV7-2 to TRBJ2-1; D call uncertain. Germline V gene sequence: CDR1 SGHTA, CDR2 FQGNSA. The CDR3 is 17 residues long. The CDR3 bases are TGTGCCAGCAGCCTTTCAAGGCGCCGGAGCTCCTTCAATGAGCAGTTCTTC. Its protein is CASSLSRRRSSFNEQFF. Variable domain in full (rest from reference TRBV7-2 and TRBJ2-1): GAGVSQSPSNKVTEKGKDVELRCDPISGHTALYWYRQSLGQGLEFLIYFQGNSAPDKSGLPSDRFSAERTGGSVSTLTIQRTQQEDSAVYLCASSLSRRRSSFNEQFFGPGTRLTVL.

This clonotype was seen at least ten times. The gene calls are TRBV2 and TRBJ2-6; a weak D match, TRBD1 (6 bases). Germline V gene data show CDR1 as SNHLY and CDR2 as FYNNEI. The CDR3 contains 19 residues. The V and J ends lost 5 bases and 0 bases respectively, with 20 bases between them. This CDR3 is CASSNNRADSYSGANVLTF. For the CDR3, the DNA is TGTGCCAGCAGTAATAATAGGGCGGACAGTTACTCTGGGGCCAACGTCCTGACTTTC.

This clonotype was detected ten times or more. The chain joins TRBV3-1 to TRBJ1-4; possibly TRBD1 for D (5 bases). CDR1 and CDR2 from the germline V gene are LGHDT and YNNKEL (reference sequence). The V end lost 4 bases, the J end lost 2 bases, and 11 bases lay between the germline ends. The CDR3 is 15 residues long. CDR3 DNA sequence: TGTGCCAGCAGCCCAAAGGGGCTGACTAATGAAAAACTGTTTTTT. The encoded protein is CASSPKGLTNEKLFF.

This clonotype appeared many times. The chain uses TRBV28 and TRBJ2-7; the D gene is possibly TRBD1 (5 bases). Trimming took off 10 bases at V and 0 bases at J, with 22 bases between the two ends. Germline values: CDR1 MDHEN, CDR2 SYDVKM. The CDR3 runs 16 residues. The CDR3 sequence: CATNNQAGRFSYEQYF. In DNA form, the CDR3 reads TGTGCCACCAACAATCAAGCAGGGCGATTCTCCTACGAGCAGTACTTC.

The chain couples TRBV7-9 to TRBJ2-7; TRBD1 is a possible D gene (5 bases). Trimming shortened V by 7 bases and J by 0 bases, and 16 bases separated the two germline ends. The CDR3 spans 15 residues. Looked up from germline, CDR1 is SEHNR and CDR2 is FQNEAQ (reference sequence). CDR3 nucleotide sequence: TGTGCCAGCACCCTGGGGCAGCTTAGCTCCTACGAGCAGTACTTC. Amino acid sequence: CASTLGQLSSYEQYF. Based on the CDR3 plus reference TRBV7-9 and TRBJ2-7, the full variable domain is DTGVSQNPRHKITKRGQNVTFRCDPISEHNRLYWYRQTLGQGPEFLTYFQNEAQLEKSRLLSDRFSAERPKGSFSTLEIQRTEQGDSAMYLCASTLGQLSSYEQYFGPGTRLTVT.

This clonotype occurred many times. The chain combines TRBV7-9 with TRBJ2-3, with D hard to call. This CDR3 is 13 amino acids long. The germline gives CDR1 SEHNR, CDR2 FQNEAQ (reference sequence). V was clipped by 4 bases and J by 3 bases, with 8 bases between them. CDR3 sequence reads: CASSSSFTDTQYF. The CDR3, as DNA: TGTGCCAGCAGCTCTAGTTTTACAGATACGCAGTATTTT. The whole variable domain, remainder taken from reference TRBV7-9 and TRBJ2-3, is DTGVSQNPRHKITKRGQNVTFRCDPISEHNRLYWYRQTLGQGPEFLTYFQNEAQLEKSRLLSDRFSAERPKGSFSTLEIQRTEQGDSAMYLCASSSSFTDTQYFGPGTRLTVL.

This clonotype was counted at least ten times. The rearrangement joins TRBV20-1 to TRBJ2-1, with D hard to call. Per germline, CDR1 DFQATT and CDR2 SNEGSKA (reference sequence). The CDR3 totals 11 residues. V lost 0 bases, J lost 8 bases, and 5 bases lay in between. CDR3: CSAREGHEQFF. Here the CDR3 DNA reads TGCAGTGCTAGAGAGGGTCATGAGCAGTTCTTC.

This clonotype occurred many times. The chain employs TRBV12-3 or TRBV12-4 and TRBJ2-3; the D gene is possibly TRBD2 (6 bases). Trimming stripped 6 bases from V and 4 bases from J, with 14 bases between. This CDR3 has 14 residues. CDR3 bases: TGTGCCAGCAGACCGACGGGAGCTCCAGATACGCAGTATTTT. Translated, it gives CASRPTGAPDTQYF.

In this sample, this clonotype turned up many times. This chain links TRBV7-9 with TRBJ1-6; TRBD1 aligns across 9 bases. From germline, CDR1 is SEHNR and CDR2 FQNEAQ (reference sequence). This CDR3 region has 15 residues. The J segment lost 9 bases and the V segment lost 5 bases, leaving 8 bases of the junction unmatched. The CDR3 nucleotides are TGTGCCAGCAGCAGTAATGGGACAGGGAGTTCACCCCTCCACTTT. Its translation is CASSSNGTGSSPLHF.

Ten or more counts support this clonotype. The chain links TRBV28 to TRBJ2-3, with D hard to call. V was cut by 5 bases and J by 0 bases, with 12 bases left in between. CDR1 and CDR2 from the germline V gene are MDHEN and SYDVKM. The CDR3 contains 15 residues. CDR3 in DNA: TGTGCCAGCAGTGGAAGGACGGAGAGCACAGATACGCAGTATTTT. Translating it yields CASSGRTESTDTQYF. Looking up the rest from reference TRBV28 and TRBJ2-3 gives the full variable domain: DVKVTQSSRYLVKRTGEKVFLECVQDMDHENMFWYRQDPGLGLRLIYFSYDVKMKEKGDIPEGYSVSREKKERFSLILESASTNQTSMYLCASSGRTESTDTQYFGPGTRLTVL.

This clonotype came up many times. For the CDR3, the DNA is TGTGCCAGCAGCCTTGACAGGGGTTTACCCTACGAGCAGTACTTC. As protein: CASSLDRGLPYEQYF. This chain connects TRBV7-2 to TRBJ2-7, with TRBD1 identical over 8 bases. Germline assignment: CDR1 SGHTA and CDR2 FQGNSA. CDR3 length: 15 residues. The J segment lost 2 bases and the V segment lost 5 bases, leaving 8 bases of the junction unmatched. Variable domain in full (rest from reference TRBV7-2 and TRBJ2-7): GAGVSQSPSNKVTEKGKDVELRCDPISGHTALYWYRQSLGQGLEFLIYFQGNSAPDKSGLPSDRFSAERTGGSVSTLTIQRTQQEDSAVYLCASSLDRGLPYEQYFGPGTRLTVT.

This clonotype came up a few times. The chain recombines TRBV20-1 with TRBJ2-7; 11 bases line up with TRBD2. The CDR3 runs 18 residues. J gave up 4 bases and V 0 bases, and 14 bases lay outside the gene matches. Germline V gives CDR1 DFQATT, CDR2 SNEGSKA (reference sequence). Written as DNA, the CDR3 is TGCAGTGCTAGAGACCCCACTCAACTAGCGGGAGTTCGGTACGAGCAGTACTTC. Translation: CSARDPTQLAGVRYEQYF.

This clonotype occurred many times. The V and J genes are TRBV20-1 and TRBJ2-7; TRBD2 aligns across 7 bases. The V segment lost 1 base and the J segment 4 bases; nucleotides outside the gene matches: 4. The CDR3 is 13 residues long. Per germline, CDR1 DFQATT and CDR2 SNEGSKA (reference sequence). The CDR3 sequence: CSARAAGDYEQYF. The CDR3 DNA is TGCAGTGCTAGAGCGGCGGGGGATTACGAGCAGTACTTC.

The V call is TRBV4-1, the J call TRBJ1-1; the D gene is possibly TRBD1 (6 bases). The germline V gene encodes CDR1 MGHRA and CDR2 YSYEKL. The CDR3 consists of 14 residues. Deletions cut 7 bases from V and 3 bases from J, with 15 bases between. The CDR3 DNA is TGCGCCAGCACCTTAACAGGGAGGGACACTGAAGCTTTCTTT. Protein product: CASTLTGRDTEAFF.